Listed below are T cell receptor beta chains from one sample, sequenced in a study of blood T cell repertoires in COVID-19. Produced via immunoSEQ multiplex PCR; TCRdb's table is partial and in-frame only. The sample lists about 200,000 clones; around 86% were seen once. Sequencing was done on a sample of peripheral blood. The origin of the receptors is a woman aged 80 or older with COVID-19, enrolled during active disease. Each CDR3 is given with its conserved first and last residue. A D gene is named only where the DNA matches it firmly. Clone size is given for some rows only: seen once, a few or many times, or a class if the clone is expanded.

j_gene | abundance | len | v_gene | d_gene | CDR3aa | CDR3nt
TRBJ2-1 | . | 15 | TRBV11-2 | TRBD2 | CASSLLAGDSGEQFF | TGTGCCAGCAGCTTACTAGCGGGAGATTCTGGTGAGCAGTTCTTC
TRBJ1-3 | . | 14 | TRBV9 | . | CASSVEDSGNTIYF | TGTGCCAGCAGCGTTGAGGACTCTGGAAACACCATATATTTT
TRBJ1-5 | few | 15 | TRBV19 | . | CASSPWSPEGQPQHF | TGTGCCAGTAGTCCCTGGAGCCCCGAAGGACAGCCCCAGCATTTT
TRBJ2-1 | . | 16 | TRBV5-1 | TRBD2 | CASSPSGGSSYNEQFF | TGCGCCAGCAGCCCGAGCGGGGGGAGCTCCTACAATGAGCAGTTCTTC
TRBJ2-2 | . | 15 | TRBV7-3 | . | CASSSTGSYTGELFF | TGTGCCAGCAGCTCGACAGGATCCTACACCGGGGAGCTGTTTTTT
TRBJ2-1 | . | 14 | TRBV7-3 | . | CASSLAGSYNEQFF | TGTGCCAGCAGCTTAGCGGGGAGTTACAATGAGCAGTTCTTC
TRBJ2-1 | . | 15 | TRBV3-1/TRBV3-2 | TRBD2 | CASSQVGLAGGAQFF | TGTGCCAGCAGCCAAGTGGGACTAGCGGGGGGGGCCCAGTTCTTC
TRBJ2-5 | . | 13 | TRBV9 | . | CASSVGVRETQYF | TGTGCCAGCAGCGTAGGAGTTCGAGAGACCCAGTACTTC
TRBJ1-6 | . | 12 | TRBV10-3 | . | CAISPDSRSLHF | TGTGCCATCAGCCCCGACAGCCGATCCCTCCACTTT
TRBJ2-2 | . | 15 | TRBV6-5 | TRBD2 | CASTLAGVNTGELFF | TGTGCCAGCACGCTAGCGGGGGTGAACACCGGGGAGCTGTTTTTT
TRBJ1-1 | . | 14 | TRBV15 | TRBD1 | CATSRLDRGTEAFF | TGTGCCACCAGCAGACTTGACAGGGGCACTGAAGCTTTCTTT
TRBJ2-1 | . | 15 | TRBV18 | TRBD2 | CASSTPPSGANEQFF | TGTGCCAGCTCAACACCGCCTAGCGGGGCCAATGAGCAGTTCTTC
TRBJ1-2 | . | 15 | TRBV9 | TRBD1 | CASSSRTGGRYGYTF | TGTGCCAGCAGCAGTAGGACAGGGGGGAGATATGGCTACACCTTC
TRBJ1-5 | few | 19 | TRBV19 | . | CASSIPRGRGVGSNQPQHF | TGTGCCAGTAGCATCCCCCGTGGCAGGGGTGTCGGTAGCAATCAGCCCCAGCATTTT
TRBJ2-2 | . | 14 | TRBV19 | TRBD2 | CASKQRGVAGELFF | TGTGCCAGTAAGCAGCGGGGGGTAGCCGGGGAGCTGTTTTTT
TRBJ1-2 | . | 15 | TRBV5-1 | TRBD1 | CASSLDGQGGYGYTF | TGCGCCAGCAGCTTGGATGGGCAGGGGGGCTATGGCTACACCTTC
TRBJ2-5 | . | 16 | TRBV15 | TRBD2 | CATSRTRSGGEETQYF | TGTGCCACCAGCAGAACACGTAGCGGGGGGGAAGAGACCCAGTACTTC
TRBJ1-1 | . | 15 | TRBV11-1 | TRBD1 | CASSLGDRANTEAFF | TGTGCCAGCAGCTTGGGTGACAGGGCGAACACTGAAGCTTTCTTT
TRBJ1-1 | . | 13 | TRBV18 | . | CASSLTREAEAFF | TGTGCCAGCTCACTTACTAGGGAAGCTGAAGCTTTCTTT
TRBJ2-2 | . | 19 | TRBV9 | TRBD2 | CASSVGLGTSGGKTGELFF | TGTGCCAGCAGCGTAGGTCTGGGGACTAGCGGGGGGAAAACCGGGGAGCTGTTTTTT
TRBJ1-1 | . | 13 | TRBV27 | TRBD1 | CASRGQGVSEAFF | TGTGCCAGCAGGGGACAGGGTGTATCTGAAGCTTTCTTT
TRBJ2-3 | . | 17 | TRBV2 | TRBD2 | CASSLGISSGSTDTQYF | TGTGCCAGCAGCTTAGGTATCTCTAGCGGGAGCACAGATACGCAGTATTTT